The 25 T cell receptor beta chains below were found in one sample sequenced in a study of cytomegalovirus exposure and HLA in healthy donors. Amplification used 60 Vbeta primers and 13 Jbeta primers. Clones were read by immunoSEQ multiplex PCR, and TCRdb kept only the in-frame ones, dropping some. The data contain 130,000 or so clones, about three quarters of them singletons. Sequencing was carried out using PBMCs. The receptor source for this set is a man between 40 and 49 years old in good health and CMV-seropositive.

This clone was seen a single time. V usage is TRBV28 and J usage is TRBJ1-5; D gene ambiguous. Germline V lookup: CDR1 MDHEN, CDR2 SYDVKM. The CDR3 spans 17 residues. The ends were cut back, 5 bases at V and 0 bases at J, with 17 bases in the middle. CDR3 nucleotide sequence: TGTGCCAGCAGTCAATTACAGATCCCCCATAGCAATCAGCCCCAGCATTTT. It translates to CASSQLQIPHSNQPQHF.

The chain's CDR3 is CASSLQGGYEQYF. CDR3 in DNA: TGTGCCAGCAGCTTACAAGGGGGCTACGAGCAGTACTTC. The V and J genes are TRBV5-4 and TRBJ2-7; D is possibly TRBD1 (6 bases). The CDR3 runs 13 residues. Per germline, CDR1 SGHNT and CDR2 YYREEE (reference sequence). V was shortened by 2 bases and J by 3 bases, with 9 bases between the two germline ends.

Written as DNA, the CDR3 is TGTGCCATAACCACAGGGGTACACGAGCAGTACTTC. It yields the protein CAITTGVHEQYF. The chain employs TRBV7-9 and TRBJ2-7, with 7 bases that match TRBD1. Germline V lookup: CDR1 SEHNR, CDR2 FQNEAQ (reference sequence). The CDR3 is 12 residues long. The V gene end was trimmed by 10 bases and the J gene end by 5 bases; junction bases not matched to a gene: 8.

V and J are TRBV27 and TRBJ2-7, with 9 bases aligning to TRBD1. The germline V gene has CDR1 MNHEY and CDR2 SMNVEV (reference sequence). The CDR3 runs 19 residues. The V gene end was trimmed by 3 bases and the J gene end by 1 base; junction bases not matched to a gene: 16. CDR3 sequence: CASSLILGTGQGKSYEQYF. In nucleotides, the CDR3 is TGTGCCAGCAGTTTGATCTTGGGAACCGGACAGGGGAAATCCTACGAGCAGTACTTC.

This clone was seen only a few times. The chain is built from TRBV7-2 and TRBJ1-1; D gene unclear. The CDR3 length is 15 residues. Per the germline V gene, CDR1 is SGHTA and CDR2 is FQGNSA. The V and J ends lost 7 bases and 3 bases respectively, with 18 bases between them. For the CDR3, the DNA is TGTGCCAGCACAAGTATGGCAGGATCTCACACTGAAGCTTTCTTT. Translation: CASTSMAGSHTEAFF.

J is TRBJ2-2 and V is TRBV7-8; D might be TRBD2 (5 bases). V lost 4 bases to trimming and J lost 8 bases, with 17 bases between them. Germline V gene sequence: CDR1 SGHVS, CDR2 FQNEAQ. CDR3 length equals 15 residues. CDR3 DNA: TGTGCCAGCAGCTCCGCTGAGGGCCTGGGTGGGGAGCTGTTTTTT. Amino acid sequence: CASSSAEGLGGELFF. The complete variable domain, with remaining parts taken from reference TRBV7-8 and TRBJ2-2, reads GAGVSQSPRYKVAKRGQDVALRCDPISGHVSLFWYQQALGQGPEFLTYFQNEAQLDKSGLPSDRFFAERPEGSVSTLKIQRTQQEDSAVYLCASSSAEGLGGELFFGEGSRLTVL.

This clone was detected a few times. The CDR3: CASFRTGGTNTEAFF. The CDR3 bases are TGTGCCAGCTTTAGGACAGGGGGCACGAACACTGAAGCTTTCTTT. The chain has TRBV6-5 and TRBJ1-1; 11 bases fit TRBD1. V trimming: 8 bases; J trimming: 1 base; junction bases outside the gene matches: 6. Germline assignment: CDR1 MNHEY and CDR2 SVGAGI. The CDR3 sequence is 15 residues long.

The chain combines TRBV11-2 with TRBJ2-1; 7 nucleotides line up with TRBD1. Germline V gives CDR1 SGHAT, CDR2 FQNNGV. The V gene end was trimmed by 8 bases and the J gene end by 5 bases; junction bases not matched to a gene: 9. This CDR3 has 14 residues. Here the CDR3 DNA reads TGTGCCAGCGTGAATACAGGGGACAACAATGAGCAGTTCTTC. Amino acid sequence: CASVNTGDNNEQFF.

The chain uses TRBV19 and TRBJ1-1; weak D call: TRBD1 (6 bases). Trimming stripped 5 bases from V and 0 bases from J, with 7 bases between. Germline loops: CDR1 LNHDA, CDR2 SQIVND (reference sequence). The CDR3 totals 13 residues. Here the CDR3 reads CASSQGLNTEAFF. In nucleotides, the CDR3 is TGTGCCAGTAGTCAGGGGCTGAACACTGAAGCTTTCTTT. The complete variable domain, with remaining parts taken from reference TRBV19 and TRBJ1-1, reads DGGITQSPKYLFRKEGQNVTLSCEQNLNHDAMYWYRQDPGQGLRLIYYSQIVNDFQKGDIAEGYSVSREKKESFPLTVTSAQKNPTAFYLCASSQGLNTEAFFGQGTRLTVV.

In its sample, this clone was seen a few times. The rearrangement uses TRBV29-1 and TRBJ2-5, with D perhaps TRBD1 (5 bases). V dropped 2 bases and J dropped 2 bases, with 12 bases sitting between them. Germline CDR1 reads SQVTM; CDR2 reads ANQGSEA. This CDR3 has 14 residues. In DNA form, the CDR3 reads TGCAGCGTTGAATCTGCAGGGTGGCAAGAGACCCAGTACTTC. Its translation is CSVESAGWQETQYF.

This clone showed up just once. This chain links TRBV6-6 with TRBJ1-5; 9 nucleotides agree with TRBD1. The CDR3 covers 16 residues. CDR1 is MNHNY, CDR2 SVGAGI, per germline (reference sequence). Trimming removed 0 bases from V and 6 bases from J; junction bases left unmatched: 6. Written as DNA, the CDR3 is TGTGCCAGCAGTTACTCCGGGACAGGGTCGGCTCAGCCCCAGCATTTT. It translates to CASSYSGTGSAQPQHF.

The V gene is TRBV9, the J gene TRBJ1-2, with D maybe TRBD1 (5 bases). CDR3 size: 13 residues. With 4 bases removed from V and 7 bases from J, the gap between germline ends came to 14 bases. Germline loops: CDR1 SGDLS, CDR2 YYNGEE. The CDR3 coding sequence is TGTGCCAGCAGCCCGACGGGGGACGGTGGCTACACCTTC. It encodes CASSPTGDGGYTF.

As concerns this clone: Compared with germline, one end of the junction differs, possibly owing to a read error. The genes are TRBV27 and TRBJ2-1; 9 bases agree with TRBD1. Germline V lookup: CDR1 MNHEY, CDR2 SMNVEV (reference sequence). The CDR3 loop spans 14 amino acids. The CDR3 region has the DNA TGTGCCAGCAACCGACAGGGGGTCGACAATGAGCAGCTCTTC. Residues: CASNRQGVDNEQLF.

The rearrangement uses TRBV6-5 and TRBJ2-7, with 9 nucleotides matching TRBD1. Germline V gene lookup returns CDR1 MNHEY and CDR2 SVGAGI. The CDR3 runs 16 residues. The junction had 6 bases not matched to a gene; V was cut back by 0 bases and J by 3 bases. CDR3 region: CASSYSGTGLVYEQYF. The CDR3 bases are TGTGCCAGCAGTTACTCGGGGACAGGGTTGGTCTACGAGCAGTACTTC.

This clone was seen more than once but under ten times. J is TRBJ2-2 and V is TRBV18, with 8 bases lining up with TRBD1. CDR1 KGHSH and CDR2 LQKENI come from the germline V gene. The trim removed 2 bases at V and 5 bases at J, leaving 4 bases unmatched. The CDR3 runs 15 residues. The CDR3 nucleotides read TGTGCCAGCTCACCAATGTACAGGGGGACCGGGGAGCTGTTTTTT. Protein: CASSPMYRGTGELFF.

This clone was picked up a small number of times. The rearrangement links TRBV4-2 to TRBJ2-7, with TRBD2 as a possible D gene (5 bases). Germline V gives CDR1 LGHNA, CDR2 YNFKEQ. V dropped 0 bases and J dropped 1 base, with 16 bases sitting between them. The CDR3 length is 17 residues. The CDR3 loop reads CASSQDLERWSSYEQYF. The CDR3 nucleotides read TGTGCCAGCAGCCAAGATTTGGAGCGGTGGTCTTCCTACGAGCAGTACTTC.

The CDR3 region has the DNA TGTGCCAGCAGTGACCCTAGCGGGGGGGCCCTGTCCTACGAGCAGTACTTC. Translation gives CASSDPSGGALSYEQYF. The gene calls are TRBV2 and TRBJ2-7; the match to TRBD2 covers 12 bases. Germline values: CDR1 SNHLY, CDR2 FYNNEI. CDR3 length equals 17 residues. V was clipped by 3 bases and J by 1 base; unmatched bases: 7.

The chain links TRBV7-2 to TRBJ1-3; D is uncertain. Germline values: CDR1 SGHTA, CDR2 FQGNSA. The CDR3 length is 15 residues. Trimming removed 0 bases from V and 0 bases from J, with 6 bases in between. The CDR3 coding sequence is TGTGCCAGCAGCTTAGCACACCTCTCTGGAAACACCATATATTTT. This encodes CASSLAHLSGNTIYF.

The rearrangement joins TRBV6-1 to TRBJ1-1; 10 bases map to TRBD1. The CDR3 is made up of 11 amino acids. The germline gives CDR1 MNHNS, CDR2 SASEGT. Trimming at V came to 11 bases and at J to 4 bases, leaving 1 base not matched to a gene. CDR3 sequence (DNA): TGTGCCGGGGACAGGGGCACTGAAGCTTTCTTT. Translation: CAGDRGTEAFF.

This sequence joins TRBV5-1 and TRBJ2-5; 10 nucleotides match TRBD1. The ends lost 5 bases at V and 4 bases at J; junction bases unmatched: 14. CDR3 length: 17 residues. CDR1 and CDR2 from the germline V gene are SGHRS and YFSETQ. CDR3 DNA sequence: TGCGCCAGCAGGCCGACGGGCGGGACAGGGGATAGAGAGACCCAGTACTTC. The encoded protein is CASRPTGGTGDRETQYF.

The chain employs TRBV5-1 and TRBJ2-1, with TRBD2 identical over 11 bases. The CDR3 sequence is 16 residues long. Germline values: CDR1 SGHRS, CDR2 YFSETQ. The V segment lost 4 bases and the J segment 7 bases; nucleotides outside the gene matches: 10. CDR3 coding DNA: TGCGCCAGCAGCGTTAGCGGGAGGGCCGATGGGAATGAGCAGTTCTTC. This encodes CASSVSGRADGNEQFF.

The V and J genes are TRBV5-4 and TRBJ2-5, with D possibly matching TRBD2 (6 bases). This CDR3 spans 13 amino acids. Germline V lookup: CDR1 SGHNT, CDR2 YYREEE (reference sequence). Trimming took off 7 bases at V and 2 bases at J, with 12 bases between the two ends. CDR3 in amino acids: CASRSGRQETQYF. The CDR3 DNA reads TGTGCCAGCCGCTCTGGGAGGCAAGAGACCCAGTACTTC.

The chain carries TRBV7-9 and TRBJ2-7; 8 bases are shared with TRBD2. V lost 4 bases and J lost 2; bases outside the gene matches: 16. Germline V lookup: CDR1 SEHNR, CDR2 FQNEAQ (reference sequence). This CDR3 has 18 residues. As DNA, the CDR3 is TGTGCCAGCAGCTCACCCCGGGACCCGGGAGGGTCTACCTACGAGCAGTACTTC. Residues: CASSSPRDPGGSTYEQYF.

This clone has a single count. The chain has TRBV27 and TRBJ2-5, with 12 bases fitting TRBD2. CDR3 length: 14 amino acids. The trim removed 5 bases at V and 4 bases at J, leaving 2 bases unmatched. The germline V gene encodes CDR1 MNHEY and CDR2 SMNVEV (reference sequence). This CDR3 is CASSASGRAETQYF. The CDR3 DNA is TGTGCCAGCAGTGCTAGCGGGAGGGCAGAGACCCAGTACTTC.

The CDR3, as DNA: TGTGCCAGCTCACCAAACCCAGAGGCGGGTGGCTACACCTTC. Amino acid sequence: CASSPNPEAGGYTF. The chain links TRBV18 to TRBJ1-2, with no clear D. The germline CDR1 and CDR2 sequences are KGHSH and LQKENI. The CDR3 consists of 14 residues. V was cut by 2 bases and J by 7 bases, with 14 bases left in between.